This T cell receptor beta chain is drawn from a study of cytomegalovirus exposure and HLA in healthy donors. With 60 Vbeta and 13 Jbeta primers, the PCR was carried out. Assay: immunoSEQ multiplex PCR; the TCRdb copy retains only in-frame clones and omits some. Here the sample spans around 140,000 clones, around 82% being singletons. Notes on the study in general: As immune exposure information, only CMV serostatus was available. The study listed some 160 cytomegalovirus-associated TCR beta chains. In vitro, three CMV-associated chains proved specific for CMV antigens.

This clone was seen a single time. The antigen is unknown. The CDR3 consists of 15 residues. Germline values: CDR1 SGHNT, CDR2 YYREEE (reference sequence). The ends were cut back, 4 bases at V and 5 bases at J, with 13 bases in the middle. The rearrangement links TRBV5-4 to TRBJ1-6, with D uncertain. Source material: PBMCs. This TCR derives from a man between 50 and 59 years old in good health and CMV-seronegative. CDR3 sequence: CASSRINSNNSPLHF. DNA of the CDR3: TGTGCCAGCAGCCGAATAAACAGCAATAATTCACCCCTCCACTTT.